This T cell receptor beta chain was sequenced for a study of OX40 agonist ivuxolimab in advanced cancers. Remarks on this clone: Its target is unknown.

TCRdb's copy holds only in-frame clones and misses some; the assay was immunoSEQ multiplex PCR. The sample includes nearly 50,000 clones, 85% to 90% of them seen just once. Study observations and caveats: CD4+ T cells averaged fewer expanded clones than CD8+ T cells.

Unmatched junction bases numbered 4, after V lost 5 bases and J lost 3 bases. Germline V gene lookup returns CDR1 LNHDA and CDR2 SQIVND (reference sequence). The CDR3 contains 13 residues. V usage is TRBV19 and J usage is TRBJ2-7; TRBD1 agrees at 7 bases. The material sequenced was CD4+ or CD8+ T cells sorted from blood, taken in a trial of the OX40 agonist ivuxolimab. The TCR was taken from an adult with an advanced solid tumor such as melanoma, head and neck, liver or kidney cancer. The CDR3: CASSHRGNYEQYF. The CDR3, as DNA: TGTGCCAGTAGTCACAGGGGAAACTACGAGCAGTACTTC.